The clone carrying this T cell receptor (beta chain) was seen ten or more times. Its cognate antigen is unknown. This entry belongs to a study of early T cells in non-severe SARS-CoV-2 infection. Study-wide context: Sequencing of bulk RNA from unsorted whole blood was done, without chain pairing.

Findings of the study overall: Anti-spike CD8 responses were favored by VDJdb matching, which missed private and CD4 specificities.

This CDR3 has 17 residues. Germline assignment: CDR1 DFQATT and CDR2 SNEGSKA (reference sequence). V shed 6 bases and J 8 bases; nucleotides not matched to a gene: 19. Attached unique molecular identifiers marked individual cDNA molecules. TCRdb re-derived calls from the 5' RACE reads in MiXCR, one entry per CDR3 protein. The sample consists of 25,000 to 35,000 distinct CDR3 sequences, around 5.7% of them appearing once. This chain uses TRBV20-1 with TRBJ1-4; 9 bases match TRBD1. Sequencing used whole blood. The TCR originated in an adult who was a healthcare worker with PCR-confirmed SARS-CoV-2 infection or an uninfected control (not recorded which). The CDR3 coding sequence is TGCAGTGCCGAACCCCACCTGCCTGGGACAGGGAACGAAAAACTGTTTTTT. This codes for CSAEPHLPGTGNEKLFF.